Shown below are 5 T cell receptor beta chains from a single sample sequenced in a study of T cell responses to AZD1222 COVID-19 vaccine. Data came from immunoSEQ multiplex PCR; TCRdb stores just in-frame clones and leaves some out. The sample includes 90,000 to 120,000 clones, roughly nine tenths of them seen just once. Sequencing was performed on peripheral blood, taken on day 0 of AZD1222 vaccination. These receptors were obtained from an adult in good health.

The J gene is TRBJ1-6, the V gene TRBV9, with 9 bases lining up with TRBD1. V shed 3 bases, J shed 7 bases, and the junction held 11 bases outside the gene matches. Germline CDR1 reads SGDLS; CDR2 reads YYNGEE. This CDR3 has 17 residues. CDR3 sequence: CASSGGPGQGMNSPLHF. The CDR3 DNA reads as TGTGCCAGCAGCGGTGGTCCGGGACAGGGTATGAATTCACCCCTCCACTTT.

The gene calls are TRBV4-3 and TRBJ1-3; D not certain. This CDR3 is built from 19 residues. Looked up from germline, CDR1 is LGHNA and CDR2 is YSLEER. The V and J ends lost 1 base and 0 bases respectively, with 19 bases between them. CDR3 sequence: CASSQAHPLSGNSGNTIYF. The CDR3 region has the DNA TGCGCCAGCAGCCAAGCTCACCCTCTCTCTGGGAACTCTGGAAACACCATATATTTT.

This chain joins TRBV20-1 and TRBJ2-1; weak D call: TRBD2 (7 bases). Germline loops: CDR1 DFQATT, CDR2 SNEGSKA (reference sequence). The CDR3 has 14 amino acids. V lost 3 bases, J lost 7 bases, and 16 bases lay in between. CDR3 DNA sequence: TGCAGTGCTAGTATGACGGGGGGCAGGAATGAGCAGTTCTTC. It is translated as CSASMTGGRNEQFF.

The chain employs TRBV7-9 and TRBJ1-6; D is possibly TRBD1 (5 bases). This CDR3 region has 16 residues. CDR1 is SEHNR and CDR2 is FQNEAQ in the germline V gene (reference sequence). V was trimmed by 1 base and J by 9 bases, leaving 16 bases between them. CDR3 residues: CASSLGQGSGVSPLHF. DNA for the CDR3: TGTGCCAGCAGCTTAGGGCAGGGCAGCGGAGTTTCACCCCTCCACTTT.

The CDR3 region is CASSFSRILTGELFF. In DNA form, the CDR3 reads TGTGCCAGCAGCTTCAGTAGGATCCTCACCGGGGAGCTGTTTTTT. The V call is TRBV7-9, the J call TRBJ2-2; no clear D. V dropped 3 bases and J dropped 4 bases, with 12 bases sitting between them. Per germline, CDR1 SEHNR and CDR2 FQNEAQ (reference sequence). The CDR3 totals 15 residues.